This T cell receptor beta chain comes out of a study of cytomegalovirus exposure and HLA in healthy donors. The primer mix had 60 Vbeta and 13 Jbeta primers. Sequencing was performed with immunoSEQ multiplex PCR; in TCRdb, only in-frame clones are kept and a portion is missing. The repertoire has 52,000 or so clones, about 80% of them found once; the top ten carry about 1.5%. J gave up 1 base and V 4 bases, and 2 bases lay outside the gene matches. The germline gives CDR1 SGHRS, CDR2 YFSETQ. The CDR3 has 14 residues. The sequenced sample consisted of PBMCs. The J gene is TRBJ1-1, the V gene TRBV5-1; 9 positions match TRBD1. The origin of this receptor is a female donor in good health and CMV-seronegative. CDR3: CASSPGQGNTEAFF. Here the CDR3 DNA reads TGCGCCAGCAGCCCGGGACAGGGGAACACTGAAGCTTTCTTT.